This TCR beta chain was observed in a study of blood T cell repertoires in COVID-19 (dated by TCRdb to the early 2020s). Some background on the complete study: The collaborator samples originated in the United States, Italy and Spain and spanned the acute and convalescent phases of COVID-19. Where available, HLA class I and class II types were obtained from metadata supplied by the sample provider rather than from assay-based typing. A freely available public database, intended as a resource for researchers studying the immune response to SARS-CoV-2, is where the repertoires were released. The dataset comprised deeply sampled blood TCRbeta repertoires from subjects exposed to, actively infected with, or recovered from COVID-19. Samples came from the ongoing ImmuneRACE study (first 160 participants) plus 1,254 subjects from 6 global collaborators. Sample metadata almost always included a de-identified subject ID, COVID-19 status, age in years and sex. The prospective study material was composed of cDNA or gDNA derived from T cells, B-cell-depleted T cells, or PBMCs.

The germline V and J ends show losses of 0 bases and 6 bases respectively, and no gene match explains 8 bases of the junction. The CDR3 holds 16 amino acids from the cysteine to the phenylalanine. Just the 48-base CDR3 DNA is kept, in frame starting at base 1. Taken from the germline V gene, the CDR1 and CDR2 loops are MNHEY and SVGAGI. What the authors observed across the whole study: The quantity of clinical and demographic metadata differed by source and by participant and was supplied without curation.

To note about this clone: The antigen it recognizes is unknown. No much larger clone is present one base from it, and per-base qualities are unavailable.

TCRbeta CDR3 regions were amplified from genomic DNA using the immunoSEQ Assay, a bias-controlled multiplex PCR. Per the authors' processing: Nucleated cell counts per sample were estimated from amplification of reference gene primers within the assay. To quantify the absolute abundance of each unique TCRbeta CDR3 rearrangement, sequence reads were collapsed and filtered. For each sample, productive Simpson clonality was calculated by taking the square root of Simpson's diversity index across productive rearrangements. TCRdb re-hosts the immuneACCESS table, in-frame sequences only. Its copies lack some clones; in the studies checked, an unresolved V gene accounts for under half of them, and the cause for the rest is not known. That table is the source of V, J and clone size, and D and trimming were worked out from the DNA. The sample table holds about 320,000 clones, of which 85% to 95% were seen once. The biggest ten clones account for around 3.9% of the sample.

Participants in the prospective study were aged roughly 18 to 100 years, lived in 20 to 30 United States geographic areas, and enrolled through a virtual design. Cohort assignment in the prospective study relied on participant-reported clinical history from a screening survey and a study questionnaire. Exposed participants had been in contact with someone with a PCR-confirmed or clinician-diagnosed COVID-19 case within 2 weeks of study entry. In the prospective study, whole blood, serum and a nasopharyngeal or oropharyngeal swab were collected from each participant by mobile phlebotomists. Additional blood draws and questionnaires over an approximately two-month period could optionally be provided by prospective study participants. Prospective study blood samples were shipped either frozen or at room temperature before DNA extraction.

Sequencing used PBMCs or T cells enriched from blood (not recorded which). The chain joins TRBV6-5 to TRBJ1-2; TRBD1 fits 9 bases in the junction. The clonotype was recovered from a young woman who had been exposed to COVID-19. The DNA reads TGTGCCAGCAGTTACTCGGGTTGGACAGGGGTGGATGGCTACACCTTC. This yields the protein CASSYSGWTGVDGYTF.